The clone carrying this T cell receptor beta chain was recorded a few times. Its antigen is currently unknown. Prepared TCR beta cDNA libraries contained unique molecular identifiers. About 500,000 cDNA molecules were obtained per 1 to 10 million input T cells. TCRdb used MiXCR to reprocess the PCR reads, holding one entry per CDR3 protein. The table records more than 450,000 distinct CDR3 sequences, 44% of them present only once. This sample was included in a study of post-analysis software for immune sequencing data. Study context: Relapsing-remitting, secondary progressive and progressive-relapsing forms made up the multiple sclerosis disease courses.

The V segment lost 7 bases and the J segment 5 bases; nucleotides outside the gene matches: 13. The germline V gene has CDR1 SQVTM and CDR2 ANQGSEA. The CDR3 has 14 amino acids. Study-wide results and caveats: The authors found that F measure strongly co-clustered same-batch samples. There were five TRBV segments more frequent in patients than controls, and TRBV5-6, TRBV5-1 and TRBV20-1 were among them. Those with multiple sclerosis, the patient group, showed significantly lower normalized Chao1 diversity than controls.

Sample: blood. The rearrangement links TRBV29-1 to TRBJ2-7, with TRBD1 matching 8 bases. This TCR derives from a girl aged 5-17 years with multiple sclerosis. In DNA, the CDR3 is TGCAGCGCTACGCAACTCCGGACAGGGAACGAGCAGTACTTC. Protein product: CSATQLRTGNEQYF.